The 4 T cell receptor beta chains below were found in one sample sequenced in a study of OX40 agonist ivuxolimab in advanced cancers. Clones were sequenced by immunoSEQ multiplex PCR, and TCRdb holds only the in-frame ones, with some missing. The table lists under 45,000 clones, 84% of them singletons. The source material was CD4+ or CD8+ T cells sorted from blood, sampled in a trial of the OX40 agonist ivuxolimab. The origin of the receptors is an adult with an advanced solid tumor such as melanoma, head and neck, liver or kidney cancer.

This chain links TRBV19 with TRBJ1-1, with D perhaps matching TRBD1 (5 bases). The CDR3 length is 14 residues. Germline CDR1 LNHDA, CDR2 SQIVND (reference sequence). The ends were cut back, 6 bases at V and 8 bases at J, with 19 bases in the middle. CDR3 nucleotides: TGTGCCAGTAGCAAAGGGGCCCTCGGTGCAGAAGCTTTCTTT. This sequence encodes CASSKGALGAEAFF.

CDR3 protein: CASSLSSGGAYGYTF. The CDR3 coding sequence is TGTGCCAGCAGTTTATCCTCCGGGGGGGCCTATGGCTACACCTTC. J is TRBJ1-2 and V is TRBV27; D perhaps matches TRBD1 (6 bases). This CDR3 region has 15 residues. Germline CDR1 is MNHEY and CDR2 is SMNVEV (reference sequence). Trimming shortened V by 0 bases and J by 4 bases, and 12 bases separated the two germline ends.

The J gene is TRBJ1-5, the V gene TRBV27; 11 bases match TRBD1. The ends lost 5 bases at V and 7 bases at J; junction bases unmatched: 10. Germline V gene lookup returns CDR1 MNHEY and CDR2 SMNVEV (reference sequence). The CDR3 spans 16 residues. In DNA form, the CDR3 reads TGTGCCAGCAGTCTCCGGGACAGGGGGATCGGACAGCCCCAGCATTTT. Protein product: CASSLRDRGIGQPQHF.

The chain recombines TRBV28 with TRBJ1-5; D may be TRBD1 (5 bases). The CDR3 extends over 14 amino acids. Germline V gives CDR1 MDHEN, CDR2 SYDVKM. V lost 5 bases and J lost 4, with 12 bases in between. The CDR3 DNA sequence: TGTGCCAGCAGTCCAACACAGGATAATCAGCCCCAGCATTTT. This encodes CASSPTQDNQPQHF.